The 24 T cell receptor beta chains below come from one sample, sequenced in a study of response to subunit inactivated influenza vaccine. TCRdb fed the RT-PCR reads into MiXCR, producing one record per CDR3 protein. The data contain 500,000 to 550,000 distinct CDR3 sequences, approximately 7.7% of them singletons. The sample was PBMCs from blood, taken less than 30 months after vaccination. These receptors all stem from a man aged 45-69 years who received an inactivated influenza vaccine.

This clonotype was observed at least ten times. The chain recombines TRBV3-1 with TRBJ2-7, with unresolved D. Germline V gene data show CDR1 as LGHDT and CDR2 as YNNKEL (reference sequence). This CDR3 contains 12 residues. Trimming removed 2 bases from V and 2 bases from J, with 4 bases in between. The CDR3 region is CASSQNPYEQYF. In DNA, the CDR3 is TGTGCCAGCAGCCAAAACCCCTACGAGCAGTACTTC.

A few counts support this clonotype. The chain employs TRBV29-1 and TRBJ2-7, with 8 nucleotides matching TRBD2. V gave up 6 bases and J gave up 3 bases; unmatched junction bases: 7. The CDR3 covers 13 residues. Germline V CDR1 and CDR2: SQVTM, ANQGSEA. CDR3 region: CSVPGTRGYEQYF. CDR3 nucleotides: TGCAGCGTCCCCGGGACTAGGGGCTACGAGCAGTACTTC.

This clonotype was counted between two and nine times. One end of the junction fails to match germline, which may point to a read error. The CDR3: CASRTQVGDTIYF. The DNA for the CDR3 is TGTGCCAGCAGGACGCAGGTTGGAGACACCATATATTTT. This chain joins TRBV12-3 or TRBV12-4 and TRBJ1-3; D not resolved. The CDR3 consists of 13 residues.

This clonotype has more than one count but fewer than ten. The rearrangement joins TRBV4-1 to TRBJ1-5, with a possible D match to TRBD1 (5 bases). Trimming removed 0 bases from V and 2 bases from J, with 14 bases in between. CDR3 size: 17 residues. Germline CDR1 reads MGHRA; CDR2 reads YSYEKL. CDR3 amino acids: CASSQDGGGVGNQPQHF. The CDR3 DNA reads TGCGCCAGCAGCCAAGATGGGGGGGGTGTTGGCAATCAGCCCCAGCATTTT.

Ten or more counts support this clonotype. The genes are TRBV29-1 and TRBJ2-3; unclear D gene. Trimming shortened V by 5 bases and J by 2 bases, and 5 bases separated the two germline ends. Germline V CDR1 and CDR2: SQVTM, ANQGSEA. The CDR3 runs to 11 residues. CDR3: CSVSHTDTQYF. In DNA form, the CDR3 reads TGCAGCGTTTCCCACACAGATACGCAGTATTTT.

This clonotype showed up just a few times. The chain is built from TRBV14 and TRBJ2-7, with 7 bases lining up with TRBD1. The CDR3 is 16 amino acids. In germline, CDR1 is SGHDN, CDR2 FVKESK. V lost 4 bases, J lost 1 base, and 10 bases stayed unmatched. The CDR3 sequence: CASSPLRDSLSYEQYF. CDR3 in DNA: TGTGCCAGCAGCCCGCTCCGGGACAGCCTATCCTACGAGCAGTACTTC. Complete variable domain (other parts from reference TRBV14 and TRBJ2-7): EAGVTQFPSHSVIEKGQTVTLRCDPISGHDNLYWYRRVMGKEIKFLLHFVKESKQDESGMPNNRFLAERTGGTYSTLKVQPAELEDSGVYFCASSPLRDSLSYEQYFGPGTRLTVT.

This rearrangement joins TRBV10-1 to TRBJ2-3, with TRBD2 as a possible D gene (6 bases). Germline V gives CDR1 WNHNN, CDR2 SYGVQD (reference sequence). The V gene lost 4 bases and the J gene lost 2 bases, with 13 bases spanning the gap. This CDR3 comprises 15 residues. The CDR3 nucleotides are TGCGCCAGCAGTGCGGGGGATCTACACACAGATACGCAGTATTTT. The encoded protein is CASSAGDLHTDTQYF.

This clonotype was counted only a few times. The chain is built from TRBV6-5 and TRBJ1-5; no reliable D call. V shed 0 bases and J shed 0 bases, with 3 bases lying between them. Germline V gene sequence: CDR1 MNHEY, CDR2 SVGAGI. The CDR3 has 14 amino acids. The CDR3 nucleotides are TGTGCCAGCAGTTACTCGGGTAGCAATCAGCCCCAGCATTTT. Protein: CASSYSGSNQPQHF.

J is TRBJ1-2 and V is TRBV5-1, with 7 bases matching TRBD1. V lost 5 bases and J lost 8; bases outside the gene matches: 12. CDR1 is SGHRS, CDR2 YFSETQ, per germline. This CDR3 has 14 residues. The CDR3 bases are TGCGCCAGCAGGGCAGGGACAGACCCTAACGGCTACACCTTC. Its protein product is CASRAGTDPNGYTF.

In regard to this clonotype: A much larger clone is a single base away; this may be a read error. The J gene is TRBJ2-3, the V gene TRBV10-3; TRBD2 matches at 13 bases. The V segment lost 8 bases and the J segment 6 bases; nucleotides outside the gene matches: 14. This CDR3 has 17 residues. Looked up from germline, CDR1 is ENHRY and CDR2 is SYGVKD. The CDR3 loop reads CAIASATSGGQADTQYF. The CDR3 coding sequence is TGTGCCATCGCCTCCGCGACTAGCGGGGGGCAGGCGGATACGCAGTATTTT.

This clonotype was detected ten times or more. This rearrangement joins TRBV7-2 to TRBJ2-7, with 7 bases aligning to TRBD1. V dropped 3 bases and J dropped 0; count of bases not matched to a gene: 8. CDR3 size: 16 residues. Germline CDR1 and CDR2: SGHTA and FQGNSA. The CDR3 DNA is TGTGCCAGCAGCTTGAACCGGGACAGACGCTCCTACGAGCAGTACTTC. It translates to CASSLNRDRRSYEQYF.

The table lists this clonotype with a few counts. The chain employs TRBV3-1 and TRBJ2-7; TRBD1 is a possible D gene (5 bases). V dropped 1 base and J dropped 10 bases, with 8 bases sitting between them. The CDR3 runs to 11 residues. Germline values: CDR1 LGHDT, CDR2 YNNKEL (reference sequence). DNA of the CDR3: TGTGCCAGCAGCCAAGGCAGGGCTCAGTACTTC. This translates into CASSQGRAQYF.

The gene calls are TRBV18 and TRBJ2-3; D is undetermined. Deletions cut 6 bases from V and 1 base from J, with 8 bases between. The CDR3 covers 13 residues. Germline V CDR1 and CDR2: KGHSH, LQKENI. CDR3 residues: CASSRVGTDTQYF. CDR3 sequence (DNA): TGTGCCAGCTCCCGAGTGGGCACAGATACGCAGTATTTT.

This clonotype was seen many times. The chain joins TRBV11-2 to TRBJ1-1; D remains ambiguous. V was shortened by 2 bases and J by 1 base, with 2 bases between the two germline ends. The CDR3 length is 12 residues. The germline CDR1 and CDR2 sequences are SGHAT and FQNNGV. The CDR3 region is CASSLWNTEAFF. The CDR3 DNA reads TGTGCCAGCAGCTTATGGAACACTGAAGCTTTCTTT.

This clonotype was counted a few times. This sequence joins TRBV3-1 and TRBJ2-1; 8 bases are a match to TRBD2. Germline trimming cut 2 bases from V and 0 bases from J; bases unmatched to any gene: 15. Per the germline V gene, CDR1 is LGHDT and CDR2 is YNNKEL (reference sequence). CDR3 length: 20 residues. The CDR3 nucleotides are TGTGCCAGCAGCCAACTCACTTTGGCGGGGGGTAGGAACTCCTACAATGAGCAGTTCTTC. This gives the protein CASSQLTLAGGRNSYNEQFF.

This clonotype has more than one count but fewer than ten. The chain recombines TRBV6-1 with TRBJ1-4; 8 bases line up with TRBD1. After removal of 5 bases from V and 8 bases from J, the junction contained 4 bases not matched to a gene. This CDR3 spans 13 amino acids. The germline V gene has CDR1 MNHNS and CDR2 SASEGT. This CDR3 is CASSLWTGEKLFF. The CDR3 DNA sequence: TGTGCCAGCAGTCTATGGACAGGGGAAAAACTGTTTTTT.

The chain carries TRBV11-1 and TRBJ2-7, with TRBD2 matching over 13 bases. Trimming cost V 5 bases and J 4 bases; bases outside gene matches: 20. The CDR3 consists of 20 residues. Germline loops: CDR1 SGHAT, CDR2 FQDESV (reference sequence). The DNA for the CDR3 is TGTGCCAGCAGCCCCGAACAGTTCACTAGCGGGGGGGAAGTAATATACGAGCAGTACTTC. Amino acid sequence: CASSPEQFTSGGEVIYEQYF.

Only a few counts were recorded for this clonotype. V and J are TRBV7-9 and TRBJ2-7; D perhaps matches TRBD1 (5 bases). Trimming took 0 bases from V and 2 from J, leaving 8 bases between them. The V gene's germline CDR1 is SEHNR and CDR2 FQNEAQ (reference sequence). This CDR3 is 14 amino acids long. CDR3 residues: CASSLANRPYEQYF. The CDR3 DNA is TGTGCCAGCAGCTTAGCGAACAGGCCCTACGAGCAGTACTTC.

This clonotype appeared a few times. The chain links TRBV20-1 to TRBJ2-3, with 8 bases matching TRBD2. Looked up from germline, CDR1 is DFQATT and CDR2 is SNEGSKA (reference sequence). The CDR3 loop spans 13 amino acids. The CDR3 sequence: CSQTGRAPDTQYF. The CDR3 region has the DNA TGCAGCCAAACCGGGAGGGCCCCAGATACGCAGTATTTT.

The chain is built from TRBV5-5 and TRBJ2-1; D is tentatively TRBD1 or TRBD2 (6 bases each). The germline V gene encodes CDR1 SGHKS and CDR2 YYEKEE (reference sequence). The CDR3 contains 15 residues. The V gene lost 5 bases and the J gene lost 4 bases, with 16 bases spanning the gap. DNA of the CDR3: TGTGCCAGCAGGGGGGGCACAGGGATTTACAATGAGCAGTTCTTC. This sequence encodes CASRGGTGIYNEQFF.

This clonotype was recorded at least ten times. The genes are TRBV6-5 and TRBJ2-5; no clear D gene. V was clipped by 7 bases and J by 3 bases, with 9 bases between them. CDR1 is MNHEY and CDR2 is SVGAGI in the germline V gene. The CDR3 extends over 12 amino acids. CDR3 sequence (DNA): TGTGCCAGCACCTCGGGTGAAGAGACCCAGTACTTC. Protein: CASTSGEETQYF.

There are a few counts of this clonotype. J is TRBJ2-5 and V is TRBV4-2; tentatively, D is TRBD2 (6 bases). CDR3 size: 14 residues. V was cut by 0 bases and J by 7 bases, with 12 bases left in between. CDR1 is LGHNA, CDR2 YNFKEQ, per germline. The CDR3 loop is CASSQDRGGGTQYF. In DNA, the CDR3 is TGTGCCAGCAGCCAAGACCGGGGAGGTGGGACCCAGTACTTC.

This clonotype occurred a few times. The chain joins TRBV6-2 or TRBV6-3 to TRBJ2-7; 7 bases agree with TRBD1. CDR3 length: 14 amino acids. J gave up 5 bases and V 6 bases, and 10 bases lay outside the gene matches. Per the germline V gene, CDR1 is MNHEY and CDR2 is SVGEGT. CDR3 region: CASRRQGSLNEQYF. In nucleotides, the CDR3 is TGTGCCAGCAGACGACAGGGAAGTTTGAACGAGCAGTACTTC.

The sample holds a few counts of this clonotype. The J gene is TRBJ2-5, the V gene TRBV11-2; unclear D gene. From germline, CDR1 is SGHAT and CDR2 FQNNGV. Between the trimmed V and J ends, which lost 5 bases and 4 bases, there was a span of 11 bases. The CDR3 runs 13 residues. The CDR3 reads CASSIGLGETQYF. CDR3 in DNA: TGTGCCAGCAGCATAGGCCTGGGAGAGACCCAGTACTTC.